Given below is one T cell receptor beta chain in context. The antigen remains undetermined. Time point given: blood 2 weeks post-SBRT. Treatment specified: 15 Gy SBRT to primary tumor, nephrectomy 4 weeks later. After SBRT, blood was collected at 2 and 4 weeks, plus baseline. The sample originates from a study of radiation and T cells in renal cell carcinoma. Study information: Nephrectomy followed 15 Gy stereotactic body radiation by 4 weeks.

Study results and limitations: From baseline, blood top tumor clonotypes peaked at 2 weeks post-radiation. Without pretreatment biopsies, baseline tumor clonotype presence was undetermined.

The method was immunoSEQ multiplex PCR; TCRdb's version includes in-frame clones alone and lacks a portion of them. This table has some 75,000 clones, roughly 82% appearing once. The CDR3 runs 15 residues. Germline CDR1 reads SEHNR; CDR2 reads FQNEAQ (reference sequence). The junction had 2 bases not matched to a gene; V was cut back by 4 bases and J by 0 bases. The sequence was collected from a man between 60 and 75 years old with renal cell carcinoma. The sequencing used blood, collected from a patient whose treatment included radiotherapy and nephrectomy. This chain connects TRBV7-9 to TRBJ2-2; 7 nucleotides match TRBD1. The CDR3, as DNA: TGTGCCAGCAGCTCCGGGACAGCGAACACCGGGGAGCTGTTTTTT. Its protein is CASSSGTANTGELFF. The full variable domain, rest sourced from reference TRBV7-9 and TRBJ2-2, is DTGVSQNPRHKITKRGQNVTFRCDPISEHNRLYWYRQTLGQGPEFLTYFQNEAQLEKSRLLSDRFSAERPKGSFSTLEIQRTEQGDSAMYLCASSSGTANTGELFFGEGSRLTVL.